One T cell receptor beta chain is described in this entry. The authors' processing: Amplification from reference gene primers served as the basis for estimated nucleated cell counts. Repertoires were generated with immunoSEQ multiplex PCR, while TCRdb's copy carries only in-frame clones and drops some. V and J calls and clone size are those listed in that table; D and trimming were worked out from the DNA. The table lists 380,000 or so clones, approximately 88% of them singletons. This CDR3 region has 13 residues. CDR1 is SNHLY, CDR2 FYNNEI, per germline. Trimming cost V 6 bases and J 3 bases, with 9 bases left between them. The source of the sample is a study of blood T cell repertoires in COVID-19. Overall study: Some COVID-19 samples were acute and others convalescent; all came from the United States, Italy and Spain. T cells, B-cell-depleted T cells, or PBMCs supplied cDNA or gDNA.

This receptor was obtained from a man aged 35 to 55 with acute or convalescent COVID-19. Sequenced material: peripheral blood. This sequence joins TRBV2 and TRBJ1-3; unclear D gene. The CDR3 DNA follows: TGTGCCAGCAGGAGGTTGGTTGGAAACACCATATATTTT. Its translation: CASRRLVGNTIYF.